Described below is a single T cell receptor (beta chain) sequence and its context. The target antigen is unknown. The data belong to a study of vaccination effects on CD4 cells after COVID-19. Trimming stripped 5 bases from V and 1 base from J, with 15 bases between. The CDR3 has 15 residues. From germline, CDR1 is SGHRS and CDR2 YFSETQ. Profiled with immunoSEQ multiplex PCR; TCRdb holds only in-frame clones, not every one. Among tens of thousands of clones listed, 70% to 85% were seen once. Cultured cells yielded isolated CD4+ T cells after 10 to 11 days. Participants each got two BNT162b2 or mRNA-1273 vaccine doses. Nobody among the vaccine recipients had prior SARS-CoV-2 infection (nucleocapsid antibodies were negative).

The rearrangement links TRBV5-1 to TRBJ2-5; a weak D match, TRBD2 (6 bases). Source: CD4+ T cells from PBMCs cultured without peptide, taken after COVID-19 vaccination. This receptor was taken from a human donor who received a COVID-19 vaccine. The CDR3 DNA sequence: TGCGCCAGCAGTAAAGAGGGACTGGGCCAAGAGACCCAGTACTTC. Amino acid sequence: CASSKEGLGQETQYF.